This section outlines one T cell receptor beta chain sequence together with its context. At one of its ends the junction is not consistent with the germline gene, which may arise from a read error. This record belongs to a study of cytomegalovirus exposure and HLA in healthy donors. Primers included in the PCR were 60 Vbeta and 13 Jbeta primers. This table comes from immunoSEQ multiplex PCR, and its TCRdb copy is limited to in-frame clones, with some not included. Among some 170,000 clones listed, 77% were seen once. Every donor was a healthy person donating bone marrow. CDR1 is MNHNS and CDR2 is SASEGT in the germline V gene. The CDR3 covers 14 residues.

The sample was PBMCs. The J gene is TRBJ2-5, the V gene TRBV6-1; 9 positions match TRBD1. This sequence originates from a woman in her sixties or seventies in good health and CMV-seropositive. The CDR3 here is CASSGGQGRETQYF. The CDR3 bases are TGTGCCAGTAGTGGGGGACAGGGTCGAGAGACCCAGTACTTC.